These 20 T cell receptor beta chains were all obtained from the same sample, sequenced in a study of blood T cell repertoires in COVID-19. Profiled with immunoSEQ multiplex PCR; TCRdb holds only in-frame clones, not every one. The table has around 250,000 clones, around 89% seen once. The sample consisted of PBMCs or T cells enriched from blood (not recorded which). The source is a woman in her thirties with acute COVID-19.

The chain is built from TRBV24-1 and TRBJ2-7; 9 nucleotides align to TRBD1. The CDR3 runs 15 residues. Germline loops: CDR1 KGHDR, CDR2 SFDVKD. Germline trimming cut 4 bases from V and 5 bases from J; bases unmatched to any gene: 8. The CDR3 DNA follows: TGTGCCACCAGTGACCCGGGACAGGGAGTTCACGAGCAGTACTTC. Its protein is CATSDPGQGVHEQYF.

This chain links TRBV14 with TRBJ2-7; 10 bases agree with TRBD1. The germline V gene encodes CDR1 SGHDN and CDR2 FVKESK. V lost 9 bases, J lost 5 bases, and 13 bases stayed unmatched. The CDR3 runs to 15 residues. For the CDR3, the DNA is TGTGCCAGAGGGACATTTGGGACAGGGGTGCACGAGCAGTACTTC. As protein: CARGTFGTGVHEQYF.

V is TRBV18 and J is TRBJ1-6; TRBD1 is a possible D gene (5 bases). Deletions cut 2 bases from V and 10 bases from J, with 12 bases between. This CDR3 is built from 14 residues. Germline V gene lookup returns CDR1 KGHSH and CDR2 LQKENI. CDR3 in amino acids: CASSPARENSPLHF. For the CDR3, the DNA is TGTGCCAGCTCACCAGCCAGGGAAAACTCACCCCTCCACTTT.

The rearrangement joins TRBV6-6 to TRBJ1-2; 8 bases agree with TRBD1. From germline, CDR1 is MNHNY and CDR2 SVGAGI (reference sequence). The junction had 10 bases not matched to a gene; V was cut back by 7 bases and J by 6 bases. The CDR3 loop spans 14 amino acids. The CDR3 is CASNEGQGVNGYTF. CDR3 bases: TGTGCCAGCAACGAAGGACAGGGCGTAAATGGCTACACCTTC.

CDR3 residues: CASSTRTSASEQFF. The CDR3 DNA reads as TGTGCCAGCAGCACTCGGACTAGCGCCTCTGAGCAGTTCTTC. This chain joins TRBV14 and TRBJ2-1; TRBD2 aligns across 9 bases. Germline-derived CDR1 and CDR2 are SGHDN and FVKESK. V lost 5 bases, J lost 9 bases, and 8 bases stayed unmatched. The CDR3 is made up of 14 amino acids.

The V call is TRBV7-6, the J call TRBJ1-1; D call uncertain. This CDR3 region has 15 residues. Germline values: CDR1 SGHVS, CDR2 FNYEAQ. Trimming pared 4 bases from V and 2 bases from J, leaving 14 bases between. DNA for the CDR3: TGTGCCAGCAGCTCCCGGGAACACGCCAACACTGAAGCTTTCTTT. Protein: CASSSREHANTEAFF.

The V gene is TRBV7-9, the J gene TRBJ2-2; 7 positions match TRBD2. The CDR3 contains 14 residues. V lost 2 bases and J lost 8; bases outside the gene matches: 5. Looked up from germline, CDR1 is SEHNR and CDR2 is FQNEAQ (reference sequence). The CDR3, as DNA: TGTGCCAGCAGCTTACGCGGGAGTGCTGGGGAGCTGTTTTTT. It codes for CASSLRGSAGELFF.

This clone was observed once. The V call is TRBV7-8, the J call TRBJ2-1; 14 bases line up with TRBD2. Germline trimming cut 4 bases from V and 12 bases from J; bases unmatched to any gene: 5. Per germline, CDR1 SGHVS and CDR2 FQNEAQ. The CDR3 runs to 14 residues. CDR3 in amino acids: CASSSGLAGVSQFF. The DNA for the CDR3 is TGTGCCAGCAGCTCGGGACTAGCGGGAGTTTCGCAGTTCTTC. The whole variable domain, filled in from reference TRBV7-8 and TRBJ2-1, reads GAGVSQSPRYKVAKRGQDVALRCDPISGHVSLFWYQQALGQGPEFLTYFQNEAQLDKSGLPSDRFFAERPEGSVSTLKIQRTQQEDSAVYLCASSSGLAGVSQFFGPGTRLTVL.

The rearrangement uses TRBV18 and TRBJ2-3; 8 nucleotides agree with TRBD2. The length of the CDR3 is 19 residues. V was pared by 2 bases and J by 0 bases, with 13 bases of the junction left unmatched. Germline V gene sequence: CDR1 KGHSH, CDR2 LQKENI. For the CDR3, the DNA is TGTGCCAGCTCACCAAGCGGGGGTCGGCGGAGTATTAGCACAGATACGCAGTATTTT. Translated, it gives CASSPSGGRRSISTDTQYF. Together with reference TRBV18 and TRBJ2-3, the CDR3 gives the full variable domain: NAGVMQNPRHLVRRRGQEARLRCSPMKGHSHVYWYRQLPEEGLKFMVYLQKENIIDESGMPKERFSAEFPKEGPSILRIQQVVRGDSAAYFCASSPSGGRRSISTDTQYFGPGTRLTVL.

This rearrangement joins TRBV7-8 to TRBJ2-3; D gene uncertain. The germline gives CDR1 SGHVS, CDR2 FQNEAQ. The CDR3 contains 12 residues. Trimming stripped 5 bases from V and 3 bases from J, with 6 bases between. CDR3: CASSRTTDTQYF. The CDR3 region has the DNA TGTGCCAGCAGCCGAACAACAGATACGCAGTATTTT.

The chain combines TRBV30 with TRBJ2-3; maybe TRBD2 (5 bases). Germline V lookup: CDR1 GTSNPN, CDR2 SVGIG (reference sequence). The CDR3 length is 13 residues. V was trimmed by 3 bases and J by 4 bases, leaving 11 bases between them. CDR3 region: CAWSQRMADTQYF. CDR3 in DNA: TGTGCCTGGAGCCAGCGGATGGCAGATACGCAGTATTTT.

The J gene is TRBJ1-2, the V gene TRBV19; 7 nucleotides agree with TRBD1. This CDR3 contains 16 residues. With V trimmed by 4 bases and J by 2 bases, 10 bases remained unmatched. In germline, CDR1 is LNHDA, CDR2 SQIVND (reference sequence). CDR3 protein: CASSTRTGKDNYGYTF. CDR3 bases: TGTGCCAGTAGTACCCGGACAGGAAAGGACAACTATGGCTACACCTTC.

The chain has TRBV5-1 and TRBJ1-1, with TRBD1 as a possible D gene (5 bases). V gave up 6 bases and J gave up 3 bases, with 15 bases separating them. Per germline, CDR1 SGHRS and CDR2 YFSETQ. The CDR3 contains 14 residues. CDR3 bases: TGCGCCAGCACCATTTCATGGGGGGACACTGAAGCTTTCTTT. Translation gives CASTISWGDTEAFF.

CDR3 DNA sequence: TGCGCCAGCCGCACAGGGGACTTATATACCTACGAGCAGTACTTC. Translation gives CASRTGDLYTYEQYF. The chain links TRBV5-1 to TRBJ2-7, with a possible D match to TRBD1 (7 bases). V lost 7 bases to trimming and J lost 2 bases, with 19 bases between them. The CDR3 runs 15 residues. Germline assignment: CDR1 SGHRS and CDR2 YFSETQ.

The genes are TRBV6-2 or TRBV6-3 and TRBJ2-3, with 10 bases aligning to TRBD2. Per germline, CDR1 MNHEY and CDR2 SVGEGT. This CDR3 is 20 amino acids long. The J segment lost 2 bases and the V segment lost 6 bases, leaving 20 bases of the junction unmatched. DNA for the CDR3: TGTGCCAGCAGCCCCAAGGGGAAACTAGCGGGGCCCCGTGACACAGATACGCAGTATTTT. Translated, it gives CASSPKGKLAGPRDTDTQYF.

The chain employs TRBV6-5 and TRBJ2-2, with TRBD1 matching 9 bases. The CDR3 has 16 amino acids. The V segment lost 0 bases and the J segment 5 bases; nucleotides outside the gene matches: 4. Germline lookup yields CDR1 MNHEY and CDR2 SVGAGI. The CDR3 spells CASSYSRTGDTGELFF. The CDR3, as DNA: TGTGCCAGCAGTTACTCTCGGACAGGGGATACCGGGGAGCTGTTTTTT.

The J gene is TRBJ2-1, the V gene TRBV14, with D possibly TRBD1 on 6 matching bases. Germline CDR1 is SGHDN and CDR2 is FVKESK. The V end was cut by 2 bases, the J end by 0 bases, with 11 bases between. The CDR3 runs to 16 residues. This CDR3 is CASSQTQGYSYNEQFF. CDR3 coding DNA: TGTGCCAGCAGCCAAACACAGGGCTACTCCTACAATGAGCAGTTCTTC.

The chain has TRBV12-3 or TRBV12-4 and TRBJ1-1; D ambiguous. V was pared by 7 bases and J by 1 base, with 10 bases between. The CDR3 has 13 residues. This chain's CDR3 is CASTPQRNTEAFF. Written as DNA, the CDR3 is TGTGCCAGCACCCCCCAGCGGAACACTGAAGCTTTCTTT.

CDR3: CASMGENAGSNGELFF. The CDR3 DNA follows: TGCGCCAGCATGGGGGAAAACGCGGGGTCGAACGGGGAGCTGTTTTTT. The chain carries TRBV5-1 and TRBJ2-2, with D possibly TRBD2 on 6 matching bases. This CDR3 is 16 amino acids long. The ends were cut back, 6 bases at V and 7 bases at J, with 22 bases in the middle. Germline CDR1 SGHRS, CDR2 YFSETQ.

The chain has TRBV2 and TRBJ2-3, with TRBD1 matching 8 bases. Germline loops: CDR1 SNHLY, CDR2 FYNNEI. This CDR3 has 14 residues. J lost 2 bases, V lost 10 bases, and 8 bases had no gene match. The CDR3 sequence is CAMKQGAYTDTQYF. The CDR3 DNA is TGTGCCATGAAGCAGGGGGCTTACACAGATACGCAGTATTTT.